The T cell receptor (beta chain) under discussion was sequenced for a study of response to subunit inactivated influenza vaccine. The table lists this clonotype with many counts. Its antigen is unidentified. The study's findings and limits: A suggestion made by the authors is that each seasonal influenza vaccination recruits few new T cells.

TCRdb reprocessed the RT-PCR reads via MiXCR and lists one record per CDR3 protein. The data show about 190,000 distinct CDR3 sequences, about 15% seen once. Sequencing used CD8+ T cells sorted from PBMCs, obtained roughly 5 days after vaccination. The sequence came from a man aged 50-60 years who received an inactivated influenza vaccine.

The CDR3 bases are TGCAGTGCTAGAGACCCCGGGGGGCTTTACAATGAGCAGTTCTTC. Its protein product is CSARDPGGLYNEQFF. The V and J genes are TRBV20-1 and TRBJ2-1, with D tentatively TRBD2 (7 bases). CDR1 is DFQATT, CDR2 SNEGSKA, per germline (reference sequence). The germline V and J ends were trimmed by 0 bases and 4 bases, with 13 bases remaining between them. The CDR3 spans 15 residues.